These T cell receptor beta chains were read from a single sample in a study of regulatory T cells in long-lasting Graves disease. TCRdb redid the calling of the multiplex PCR reads with MiXCR, one entry per CDR3 protein. The repertoire holds about 240,000 distinct CDR3 sequences, with roughly a fifth as singletons. The sample was peripheral blood mononuclear cells (PBMCs), taken at new diagnosis, from a patient treated with antithyroid drugs. These receptors were obtained from a female donor with Graves disease. Each CDR3 is given with its conserved first and last residue. D genes are given only for firm matches. Some rows mark clone size as missing; the rest say once, few, many or name a class of expanded clone.

many | - | TRBJ1-1 | TRBV6-1 | CASSIPGGEAFF | TGTGCCAGCAGCATCCCCGGGGGTGAAGCTTTCTTT
many | - | TRBJ1-3 | TRBV18 | CASSPGESGNTIYF | TGTGCCAGCTCACCCGGAGAATCTGGAAACACCATATATTTT
many | - | TRBJ2-3 | TRBV7-2 | CASSLGSTQYF | TGTGCCAGCAGCTTAGGAAGTACGCAGTATTTT
many | - | TRBJ1-5 | TRBV6-1 | CASSGREGNQPQHF | TGTGCCAGCAGTGGCAGGGAAGGCAATCAGCCCCAGCATTTT
many | TRBD1 | TRBJ1-6 | TRBV3-1 | CASSRGQGNSPLHF | TGTGCCAGCAGCCGAGGACAGGGGAATTCACCCCTCCACTTT
- | TRBD2 | TRBJ2-1 | TRBV2 | CASSVSRGESYNEQFF | TGTGCCAGCAGTGTTTCCCGGGGGGAGTCCTACAATGAGCAGTTCTTC
many | TRBD2 | TRBJ2-3 | TRBV5-1 | CASSSLAGDTDTQYF | TGCGCCAGCAGCTCCCTAGCGGGAGACACAGATACGCAGTATTTT
many | - | TRBJ1-5 | TRBV20-1 | CSAEGVNDQPQHF | TGCAGTGCTGAGGGGGTTAATGATCAGCCCCAGCATTTT
many | - | TRBJ2-5 | TRBV14 | CASSQKWTGAQETQYF | TGTGCCAGCAGCCAAAAATGGACTGGTGCCCAAGAGACCCAGTACTTC
few | TRBD1 | TRBJ1-2 | TRBV5-1 | CASSLLGDRAYGYTF | TGCGCCAGCAGCTTGCTAGGCGACAGGGCCTATGGCTACACCTTC
many | - | TRBJ2-5 | TRBV9 | CASSVVTGRDRKTQYF | TGTGCCAGCAGCGTAGTTACAGGGAGGGATAGAAAGACCCAGTACTTC
many | - | TRBJ2-3 | TRBV6-2/TRBV6-3 | CASRPGLATDTQYF | TGTGCCAGCAGACCCGGGTTAGCCACAGATACGCAGTATTTT
- | TRBD2 | TRBJ2-1 | TRBV15 | CATSRKIGLAGGYNEQFF | TGTGCCACCAGCAGGAAAATAGGACTAGCGGGAGGGTACAATGAGCAGTTCTTC
once | - | TRBJ1-2 | TRBV12-3/TRBV12-4 | CASSLGGLSYGYTF | TGTGCCAGCAGTTTAGGGGGGCTCAGCTATGGCTACACCTTC
many | - | TRBJ2-5 | TRBV29-1 | CSVGRIGGVGETQYF | TGCAGCGTTGGCCGAATAGGGGGGGTCGGGGAGACCCAGTACTTC
many | TRBD2 | TRBJ2-3 | TRBV11-2 | CASSLGRTSGSTDTQYF | TGTGCCAGCAGCTTAGGGAGGACTAGCGGGAGCACAGATACGCAGTATTTT
many | TRBD1 | TRBJ2-3 | TRBV7-9 | CASSNPDRGAPGEQYF | TGTGCCAGCAGCAACCCTGACAGGGGTGCTCCAGGGGAGCAGTATTTT
many | - | TRBJ2-5 | TRBV20-1 | CSAHLGLQETQYF | TGCAGTGCTCACCTGGGACTGCAAGAGACCCAGTACTTC
many | TRBD2 | TRBJ2-7 | TRBV7-2 | CASSQGTSGTYEQYF | TGTGCCAGCAGCCAGGGGACTAGCGGGACCTACGAGCAGTACTTC
many | - | TRBJ2-7 | TRBV5-5 | CASSLRAGGQDEQYF | TGTGCCAGCAGCCTCCGGGCCGGAGGCCAGGACGAGCAGTACTTC
- | - | TRBJ2-3 | TRBV6-1 | CASSPWVRSRTDTQYF | TGTGCCAGCAGTCCCTGGGTCAGGAGTCGGACAGATACGCAGTATTTT
many | - | TRBJ2-7 | TRBV7-9 | CASSLETAYEQYF | TGTGCCAGCAGCTTAGAGACCGCCTACGAGCAGTACTTC
- | TRBD1 | TRBJ2-3 | TRBV6-2/TRBV6-3 | CAKDRGLGTDTQYF | TGTGCCAAAGACAGGGGATTGGGTACAGATACGCAGTATTTT
many | - | TRBJ2-1 | TRBV14 | CASSPGSVYEQFF | TGTGCCAGCAGCCCAGGTAGTGTTTATGAGCAGTTCTTC
many | - | TRBJ1-5 | TRBV20-1 | CSASRGASIPNQPQHF | TGCAGTGCTAGCCGTGGGGCTTCGATTCCCAATCAGCCCCAGCATTTT
many | TRBD1 | TRBJ2-3 | TRBV5-6 | CASTGTGGDTQYF | TGTGCCAGCACCGGGACAGGGGGAGATACGCAGTATTTT
- | TRBD2 | TRBJ2-1 | TRBV25-1 | CASSDRLAVYNEQFF | TGTGCCAGCAGTGATCGACTAGCGGTGTACAATGAGCAGTTCTTC
many | - | TRBJ2-3 | TRBV4-1 | CASTARGADTQYF | TGCGCCAGCACCGCCCGTGGGGCAGATACGCAGTATTTT
many | - | TRBJ1-4 | TRBV4-2 | CASNSATNEKLFF | TGTGCCAGCAACAGTGCAACTAATGAAAAACTGTTTTTT
many | - | TRBJ2-3 | TRBV20-1 | CSARGGLGGVDTQYF | TGCAGTGCTAGAGGTGGGCTAGGAGGAGTAGATACGCAGTATTTT
many | - | TRBJ2-2 | TRBV29-1 | CSVSGGARLKGGAGELFF | TGCAGCGTTAGTGGCGGGGCGAGATTAAAGGGGGGAGCCGGGGAGCTGTTTTTT
many | - | TRBJ2-1 | TRBV20-1 | CSVQAVGGRNEQFF | TGCAGCGTCCAGGCGGTGGGGGGGCGCAATGAGCAGTTCTTC
many | - | TRBJ2-5 | TRBV27 | CASSFGIQETQYF | TGTGCCAGCAGTTTTGGAATCCAAGAGACCCAGTACTTC
many | TRBD1 | TRBJ2-7 | TRBV6-1 | CASSMGQGSSYEQYF | TGTGCCAGCAGTATGGGACAGGGATCCTCCTACGAGCAGTACTTC
- | - | TRBJ2-2 | TRBV6-4 | CASRSTRSGTGELSF | TGTGCCAGCAGATCGACTCGGTCGGGCACCGGGGAGCTGTCTTTT
once | - | TRBJ2-1 | TRBV19 | CASSISDSPRQFF | TGTGCCAGTAGTATTTCTGACAGCCCAAGGCAGTTCTTC
- | - | TRBJ2-2 | TRBV15 | CATSTYPTGELFF | TGTGCCACCAGCACCTACCCCACCGGGGAGCTGTTTTTT
- | - | TRBJ1-6 | TRBV10-3 | CAISARLGGGSPLHF | TGTGCCATCAGTGCGAGATTGGGGGGGGGTTCACCCCTCCACTTT
- | - | TRBJ1-2 | TRBV6-2/TRBV6-3 | CASSKPQGYGYTF | TGTGCCAGCAGTAAACCTCAGGGCTATGGCTACACCTTC
many | TRBD2 | TRBJ2-1 | TRBV11-3 | CASSKGTSGKNNEQFF | TGTGCCAGCAGCAAAGGGACTAGCGGCAAGAACAATGAGCAGTTCTTC
many | TRBD2 | TRBJ2-5 | TRBV6-5 | CASSYWGGQETQYF | TGTGCCAGCAGTTACTGGGGGGGCCAAGAGACCCAGTACTTC
many | - | TRBJ2-7 | TRBV28 | CASSLGGSKRLEQYF | TGTGCCAGCAGTTTAGGGGGATCCAAGCGGCTCGAGCAGTACTTC
many | TRBD2 | TRBJ2-1 | TRBV20-1 | CSASQWREGNEQFF | TGCAGTGCTAGCCAGTGGCGGGAGGGGAATGAGCAGTTCTTC
few | TRBD2 | TRBJ2-1 | TRBV19 | CASSSPSGGEDEQFF | TGTGCCAGTAGTAGTCCTAGCGGGGGAGAGGATGAGCAGTTCTTC